Below are 9 T cell receptor beta chains sequenced from a single sample in a study of beta chain features in type 1 diabetes. Of the isolated RNA, all was reverse transcribed, and so the sequenced material was expressed TCRB transcripts. Sequencing used immunoSEQ multiplex PCR; TCRdb keeps in-frame clones, though not all of them. Counted here are 150,000 to 180,000 clones, around 10% occurring once; the ten biggest clones make up around 2%. Sequencing was performed on central memory CD4+ T cells from blood. The receptors shown here come from a man aged 18 to 30 in good health.

This clone was counted a few times. The chain combines TRBV9 with TRBJ2-3, with a weak D call TRBD1 (5 bases). This CDR3 is 15 amino acids long. From germline, CDR1 is SGDLS and CDR2 YYNGEE. V was trimmed by 0 bases and J by 3 bases, leaving 11 bases between them. The CDR3 spells CASSVEAPGTDTQYF. In DNA, the CDR3 is TGTGCCAGCAGCGTAGAAGCCCCAGGGACAGATACGCAGTATTTT.

The sample holds a few counts of this clone. The rearrangement joins TRBV7-9 to TRBJ1-1; 8 positions agree with TRBD1. CDR1 is SEHNR, CDR2 FQNEAQ, per germline (reference sequence). V trimming: 3 bases; J trimming: 12 bases; junction bases outside the gene matches: 12. The CDR3 covers 14 residues. CDR3 nucleotide sequence: TGTGCCAGCAGCTTTGGTGTGCAGGGGGCGCTTACTTTCTTT. This gives the protein CASSFGVQGALTFF.

This sequence joins TRBV4-2 and TRBJ2-3; D may match TRBD1 or TRBD2 (5 bases each). CDR3 size: 17 residues. V was clipped by 4 bases and J by 1 base, with 18 bases between them. CDR1 LGHNA and CDR2 YNFKEQ come from the germline V gene. The CDR3 loop reads CASSPSSNRGGTDTQYF. CDR3 DNA: TGTGCCAGCAGCCCGTCCAGTAATCGAGGGGGCACAGATACGCAGTATTTT.

On this clone: Different DNA sequences within this sample yield the same CDR3. Here the CDR3 reads CSVEDRLAVSTDTQYF. For the CDR3, the DNA is TGCAGCGTTGAAGATCGACTAGCGGTGAGCACAGATACGCAGTATTTT. The gene calls are TRBV29-1 and TRBJ2-3; 9 bases fit TRBD2. Germline-derived CDR1 and CDR2 are SQVTM and ANQGSEA. This CDR3 region has 16 residues. V lost 0 bases, J lost 0 bases, and 4 bases stayed unmatched.

The gene calls are TRBV5-1 and TRBJ2-1; maybe TRBD2 (6 bases). Germline V gene sequence: CDR1 SGHRS, CDR2 YFSETQ. This CDR3 comprises 15 residues. Trimming took 6 bases from V and 0 from J, leaving 13 bases between them. CDR3 DNA sequence: TGCGCCAGCAAAATGCGGGGAGACTCCTACAATGAGCAGTTCTTC. As protein: CASKMRGDSYNEQFF.

This clone appeared a few times. A read error may account for a junction end that differs from germline. J is TRBJ2-3 and V is TRBV6-5, with D unresolved. The CDR3 spans 12 residues. From germline, CDR1 is MNHEY and CDR2 SVGAGI. As DNA, the CDR3 is TGTGCCATCAGTGAAAGCACAGATACGCAGTATTTT. As protein: CAISESTDTQYF.

The chain has TRBV7-2 and TRBJ2-1; a weak D match, TRBD1 (6 bases). CDR1 and CDR2 from the germline V gene are SGHTA and FQGNSA. V was pared by 5 bases and J by 7 bases, with 18 bases between. This CDR3 is 15 amino acids long. CDR3 nucleotides: TGTGCCAGCAGCCCCGTTATGGGGGCGGGTAATGAGCAGTTCTTC. Its translation is CASSPVMGAGNEQFF.

This clone was seen only a few times. The CDR3 DNA follows: TGTGCCAGCAGCCGAGGACAGACATTTCCGTACTTC. Its translation is CASSRGQTFPYF. The rearrangement uses TRBV7-2 and TRBJ2-5, with D perhaps matching TRBD1 (6 bases). The CDR3 has 12 amino acids. V was pared by 5 bases and J by 13 bases, with 17 bases between. Germline CDR1 SGHTA, CDR2 FQGNSA.

The chain carries TRBV2 and TRBJ1-5, with D possibly being TRBD1 (6 bases). V shed 8 bases and J shed 2 bases, with 10 bases lying between them. The CDR3 runs 13 residues. The germline CDR1 and CDR2 sequences are SNHLY and FYNNEI. The CDR3 loop reads CASYRDGNQPQHF. The CDR3 nucleotides read TGTGCCAGCTACAGGGACGGCAATCAGCCCCAGCATTTT.